This T cell receptor beta chain emerged from a study of cytomegalovirus exposure and HLA in healthy donors. Findings and caveats of the study: Researchers had no immune exposure information except CMV serostatus available.

As concerns this clone: Its antigen is as yet unknown.

PCR was performed using 60 Vbeta and 13 Jbeta primers. Here immunoSEQ multiplex PCR was the method, and the copy in TCRdb shows in-frame clones only, minus some. The sample records 90,000 to 100,000 clones, approximately 78% being singletons. The germline V and J ends were trimmed by 6 bases and 0 bases, with 9 bases remaining between them. Germline V gives CDR1 MNHEY, CDR2 SMNVEV (reference sequence). The CDR3 length is 13 residues. This clonotype was sampled from a man in his forties in good health and CMV-seronegative. Source material: PBMCs. The rearrangement links TRBV27 to TRBJ2-7, with a tentative D call TRBD1 (6 bases). In DNA form, the CDR3 reads TGTGCCAGCAGGGGCAGGGGCTCCTACGAGCAGTACTTC. This sequence encodes CASRGRGSYEQYF.